This T cell receptor (beta chain) was recorded in a study of T cells in Graves' hyperthyroidism and ophthalmopathy. As concerns this clonotype: Its specificity is not known.

Study-level results: Appearing also in blood were most of the thyroid clonotypes expanded above 0.001.

Amplification of TCR beta CDR3 regions used RNA as the template. HTBI primers were the set used in a first-round RT-PCR of the TCR CDR3. TCRdb ran MiXCR on the multiplex PCR reads and lists one entry per CDR3 protein. The table shows a few hundred thousand distinct CDR3 sequences, with around 45% occurring only once. Each diagnosis drew on symptoms, thyroxine, TRAb, thyroid ultrasound and orbital computed tomography findings. Sequencing was done on a sample of peripheral blood or thyroid tissue (not recorded which). This TCR was recovered from a woman aged 18-29 years with Graves' hyperthyroidism.

The CDR3 loop is CAIRGGTGSSGKLFF. The CDR3 DNA is TGTGCCATCAGGGGAGGCACAGGGAGCTCTGGAAAACTGTTTTTT. The V call is TRBV10-3, the J call TRBJ1-4; perhaps TRBD1 as D (6 bases). This CDR3 contains 15 residues. Germline assignment: CDR1 ENHRY and CDR2 SYGVKD. Trimming left V 6 bases short and J 10 bases short, with 21 bases between.